The clone carrying this TCR beta chain was counted at least ten times. At one of its ends the junction is not consistent with the germline gene, which may arise from a read error. In TCRdb, the reads were re-called with MiXCR into one record per CDR3 protein. This table has more than 3,500 distinct CDR3 sequences, 8.1% appearing once. Per germline, CDR1 SQVTM and CDR2 ANQGSEA. This CDR3 has 12 residues. This chain connects TRBV29-1 to TRBJ1-2, with unresolved D. The sequence came from a human donor with rheumatoid arthritis. Sequenced material: CD4+ T cells from synovial fluid. This chain's CDR3 is CSVEDLSASRAF. CDR3 nucleotide sequence: TGCAGCGTTGAAGATTTATCAGCGAGTAGGGCCTTC.